Presented here are 19 T cell receptor beta chains from one specimen sequenced in a study of control samples from healthy donors and cancer patients. The data were produced by immunoSEQ multiplex PCR, yet TCRdb's version contains in-frame clones alone and is incomplete. The sample holds approximately 110,000 clones, approximately 89% seen once. The sequenced material came from blood. These receptors were collected from a young woman in good health.

The chain uses TRBV28 and TRBJ2-7, with 7 bases matching TRBD2. The ends lost 10 bases at V and 4 bases at J; junction bases unmatched: 4. The germline gives CDR1 MDHEN, CDR2 SYDVKM. The CDR3 is made up of 11 amino acids. CDR3 sequence reads: CATRGVYEQYF. The CDR3 DNA follows: TGTGCCACCCGGGGGGTTTACGAGCAGTACTTC.

The genes are TRBV5-5 and TRBJ1-5; tentatively, D is TRBD1 (6 bases). The germline V and J ends were trimmed by 2 bases and 4 bases, with 13 bases remaining between them. The CDR3 is 15 residues long. CDR1 SGHKS and CDR2 YYEKEE come from the germline V gene (reference sequence). The CDR3 region has the DNA TGTGCCAGCAGCTTATTTACAGGGACTAATCAGCCCCAGCATTTT. Translating gives CASSLFTGTNQPQHF.

The rearrangement links TRBV28 to TRBJ2-1; 9 nucleotides agree with TRBD2. Trimming cost V 3 bases and J 10 bases; bases outside gene matches: 10. Germline V CDR1 and CDR2: MDHEN, SYDVKM. This CDR3 contains 15 residues. The CDR3 protein is CASSFGGLAVGEQFF. The CDR3 DNA sequence: TGTGCCAGCAGTTTCGGGGGACTAGCCGTAGGGGAGCAGTTCTTC.

In this sample, this clone turned up once. V and J are TRBV10-3 and TRBJ2-1; 9 bases map to TRBD2. The V gene's germline CDR1 is ENHRY and CDR2 SYGVKD. The CDR3 consists of 16 residues. After removal of 7 bases from V and 6 bases from J, the junction contained 13 bases not matched to a gene. The CDR3: CAITLGAGGAGNEQFF. In nucleotides, the CDR3 is TGTGCCATCACCCTCGGCGCGGGGGGGGCGGGCAATGAGCAGTTCTTC.

The chain carries TRBV9 and TRBJ2-7; 9 nucleotides match TRBD2. V trimming: 0 bases; J trimming: 3 bases; junction bases outside the gene matches: 1. In germline, CDR1 is SGDLS, CDR2 YYNGEE. The CDR3 sequence is 14 residues long. The CDR3 spells CASSVGSGSYEQYF. DNA of the CDR3: TGTGCCAGCAGCGTAGGTAGCGGGAGCTACGAGCAGTACTTC.

The genes are TRBV30 and TRBJ2-7; perhaps D is TRBD1 or TRBD2 (5 bases each). Per the germline V gene, CDR1 is GTSNPN and CDR2 is SVGIG (reference sequence). The ends were cut back, 0 bases at V and 6 bases at J, with 18 bases in the middle. CDR3 size: 15 residues. In nucleotides, the CDR3 is TGTGCCTGGAGTGTAGGACGGGGCGCAACGCCCGAGCAGTACTTC. Amino acids: CAWSVGRGATPEQYF.

This clone was counted a few times. The gene calls are TRBV28 and TRBJ2-3; D call uncertain. From germline, CDR1 is MDHEN and CDR2 SYDVKM. Trimming removed 7 bases at V and 2 bases at J, with 7 bases between. CDR3 length: 12 residues. As DNA, the CDR3 is TGTGCCAGCAAACGAAACACAGATACGCAGTATTTT. Translation: CASKRNTDTQYF.

The chain joins TRBV18 to TRBJ2-5; 10 positions agree with TRBD1. Germline CDR1 reads KGHSH; CDR2 reads LQKENI. V trimming: 1 base; J trimming: 3 bases; junction bases outside the gene matches: 11. CDR3 length: 18 residues. The CDR3 loop reads CASSPQSTMTGGEETQYF. The CDR3 DNA sequence: TGTGCCAGCTCACCACAGTCGACTATGACAGGGGGCGAAGAGACCCAGTACTTC.

V usage is TRBV29-1 and J usage is TRBJ2-1; 10 bases line up with TRBD2. The CDR3 contains 13 residues. Germline lookup yields CDR1 SQVTM and CDR2 ANQGSEA. V lost 7 bases and J lost 9; bases outside the gene matches: 9. As DNA, the CDR3 is TGCAGCGAGTTAAGCGGGAGGGGAGGTGAGCAGTTCTTC. Translating it yields CSELSGRGGEQFF.

CDR3 in DNA: TGTGCCAGCAGCCAAATGACAGGGGTTAGTGACTACACCTTC. It specifies CASSQMTGVSDYTF. The gene calls are TRBV7-2 and TRBJ1-2, with TRBD1 matching 8 bases. Trimming cost V 5 bases and J 10 bases; bases outside gene matches: 12. CDR1 is SGHTA, CDR2 FQGNSA, per germline. CDR3 length: 14 amino acids.

The V and J genes are TRBV28 and TRBJ1-2; D remains ambiguous. This CDR3 is built from 24 residues. V was pared by 2 bases and J by 4 bases, with 41 bases between. Germline CDR1 MDHEN, CDR2 SYDVKM. In DNA, the CDR3 is TGTGCCAGCAGTTTAAAGCCGCGCGGGGTGTCCCACCCGTCCGGCCTAGGACGTCGCTATGGCTACACCTTC. This codes for CASSLKPRGVSHPSGLGRRYGYTF.

The CDR3 region is CASSQDGNGRYGYTF. For the CDR3, the DNA is TGCGCCAGCAGCCAAGATGGTAACGGTCGATATGGCTACACCTTC. This sequence joins TRBV4-3 and TRBJ1-2; unclear D gene. V was shortened by 0 bases and J by 5 bases, with 13 bases between the two germline ends. This CDR3 has 15 residues. Germline CDR1 is LGHNA and CDR2 is YSLEER.

This clone was counted a single time. The V and J genes are TRBV4-3 and TRBJ1-2, with D possibly being TRBD1 (5 bases). V lost 4 bases to trimming and J lost 8 bases, with 20 bases between them. The CDR3 contains 15 residues. Germline lookup yields CDR1 LGHNA and CDR2 YSLEER. CDR3 loop: CASSPQVTGEGGYTF. The CDR3 bases are TGCGCCAGCAGCCCCCAAGTCACGGGGGAGGGAGGCTACACCTTC.

This chain connects TRBV29-1 to TRBJ1-1; tentative D call: TRBD1 (6 bases). The V gene's germline CDR1 is SQVTM and CDR2 ANQGSEA. Trimming cost V 4 bases and J 1 base, with 10 bases left between them. The CDR3 extends over 13 amino acids. The CDR3 bases are TGCAGCGTTGTATCGGGGGCGAACACTGAAGCTTTCTTT. This encodes CSVVSGANTEAFF.

Only a few counts were recorded for this clone. A junction end diverges from the germline sequence, so it may reflect a read error. The rearrangement links TRBV6-5 to TRBJ2-1; 9 nucleotides align to TRBD2. This CDR3 is built from 11 residues. Germline CDR1 is MNHEY and CDR2 is SVGAGI. The CDR3 region has the DNA TGTGCCAGCAGGGAGCGGGGGGCCATACTCTTC. Translated: CASRERGAILF.

The chain has TRBV2 and TRBJ2-3; 11 bases fit TRBD2. In germline, CDR1 is SNHLY, CDR2 FYNNEI. V lost 2 bases, J lost 3 bases, and 10 bases stayed unmatched. The CDR3 contains 18 residues. CDR3 region: CASSERPVTSGETDTQYF. CDR3 bases: TGTGCCAGCAGTGAACGCCCTGTGACTAGCGGGGAGACAGATACGCAGTATTTT.

This chain connects TRBV28 to TRBJ2-1, with 9 bases fitting TRBD2. Germline lookup yields CDR1 MDHEN and CDR2 SYDVKM. The CDR3 is 16 residues long. The J segment lost 9 bases and the V segment lost 3 bases, leaving 12 bases of the junction unmatched. The CDR3 loop reads CASSFSAGGPIGEQFF. The DNA for the CDR3 is TGTGCCAGCAGTTTTTCCGCGGGAGGGCCAATCGGTGAGCAGTTCTTC.

For the CDR3, the DNA is TGTGCCAGCAGCTTCAGAGACAGTCCCACTGAGCAGTTCTTC. This gives the protein CASSFRDSPTEQFF. This chain connects TRBV7-6 to TRBJ2-1, with D tentatively TRBD1 (5 bases). This CDR3 contains 14 residues. CDR1 is SGHVS and CDR2 is FNYEAQ in the germline V gene. The V end was cut by 3 bases, the J end by 9 bases, with 15 bases between.

The genes are TRBV28 and TRBJ2-5, with TRBD1 matching over 7 bases. This CDR3 contains 18 residues. Germline V gives CDR1 MDHEN, CDR2 SYDVKM. V lost 3 bases to trimming and J lost 1 base; unmatched junction nucleotides: 14. The CDR3: CASSFPAQDRDGQETQYF. The CDR3 DNA is TGTGCCAGCAGTTTCCCCGCTCAAGACAGGGATGGCCAAGAGACCCAGTACTTC.